This paragraph covers one T cell receptor (beta chain) sequence. This record comes from a study of blood T cells in healthy people across ages. Per sample, at least 5.5 micrograms of total RNA were extracted. Next came a second PCR, run for roughly 6 to 11 cycles, which used a sample-barcoded 5' primer along with a J-beta primer mix. MiXCR, applied by TCRdb to the 5' RACE reads, yields one record per CDR3 protein. The sample records some 780,000 distinct CDR3 sequences, around 50% being singletons. CDR3 length: 16 residues. Germline lookup yields CDR1 SQVTM and CDR2 ANQGSEA. The origin of this receptor is a man aged 40-55 years in good health. Sequenced sample: blood. The V gene is TRBV29-1, the J gene TRBJ2-4, with D perhaps being TRBD1 or TRBD2 (5 bases each). The J call may be in error: the DNA end matches TRBJ2-5 better. Here the CDR3 DNA reads TGCAGCGTTCAGGGTACGAGTGAGAGAGGGCTAAAGACCCAGTACTTC. Amino acids: CSVQGTSERGLKTQYF.